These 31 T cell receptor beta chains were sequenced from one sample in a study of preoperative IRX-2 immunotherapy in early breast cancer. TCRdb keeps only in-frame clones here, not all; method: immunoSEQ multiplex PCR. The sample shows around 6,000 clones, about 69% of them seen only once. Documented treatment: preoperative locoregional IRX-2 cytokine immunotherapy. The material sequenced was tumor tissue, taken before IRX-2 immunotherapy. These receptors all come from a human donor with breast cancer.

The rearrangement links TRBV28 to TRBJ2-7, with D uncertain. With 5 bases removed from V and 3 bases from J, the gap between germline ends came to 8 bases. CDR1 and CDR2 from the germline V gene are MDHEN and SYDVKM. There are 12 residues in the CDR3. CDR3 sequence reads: CASSIRRYEQYF. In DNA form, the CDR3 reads TGTGCCAGCAGTATCAGACGCTACGAGCAGTACTTC.

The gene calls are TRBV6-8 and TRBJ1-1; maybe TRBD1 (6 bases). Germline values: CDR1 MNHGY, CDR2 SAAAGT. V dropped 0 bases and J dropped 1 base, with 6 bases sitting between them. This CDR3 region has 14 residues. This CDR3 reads CASSYSGGNTEAFF. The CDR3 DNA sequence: TGTGCCAGCAGTTACTCAGGGGGGAACACTGAAGCTTTCTTT.

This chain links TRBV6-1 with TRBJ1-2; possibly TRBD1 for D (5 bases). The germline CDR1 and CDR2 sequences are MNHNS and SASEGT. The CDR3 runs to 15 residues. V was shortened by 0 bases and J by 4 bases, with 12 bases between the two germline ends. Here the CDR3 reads CASSEALQGTYGYTF. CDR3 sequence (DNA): TGTGCCAGCAGTGAAGCGCTTCAGGGTACCTATGGCTACACCTTC.

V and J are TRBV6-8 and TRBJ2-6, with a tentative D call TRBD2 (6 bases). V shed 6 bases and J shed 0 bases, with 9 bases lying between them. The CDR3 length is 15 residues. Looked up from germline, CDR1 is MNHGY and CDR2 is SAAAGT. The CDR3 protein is CASRAGGSGANVLTF. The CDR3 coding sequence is TGTGCCAGCAGGGCCGGGGGCTCTGGGGCCAACGTCCTGACTTTC.

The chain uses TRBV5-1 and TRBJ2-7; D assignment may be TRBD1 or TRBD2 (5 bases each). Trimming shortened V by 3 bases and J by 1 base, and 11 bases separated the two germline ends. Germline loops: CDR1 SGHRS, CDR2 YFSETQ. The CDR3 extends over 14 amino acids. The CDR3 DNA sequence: TGCGCCAGCAGCTGGGGGACCGATTCCTACGAGCAGTACTTC. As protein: CASSWGTDSYEQYF.

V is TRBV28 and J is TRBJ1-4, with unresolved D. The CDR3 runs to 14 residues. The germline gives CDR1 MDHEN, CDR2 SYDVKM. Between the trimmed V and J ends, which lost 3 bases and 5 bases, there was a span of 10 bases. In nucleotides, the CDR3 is TGTGCCAGCAGTTTCTACAGTGCCAATGAAAAACTGTTTTTT. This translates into CASSFYSANEKLFF.

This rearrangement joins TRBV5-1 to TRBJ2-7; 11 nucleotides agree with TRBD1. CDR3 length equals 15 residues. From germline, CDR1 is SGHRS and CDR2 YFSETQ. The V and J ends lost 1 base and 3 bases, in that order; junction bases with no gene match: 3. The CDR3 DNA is TGCGCCAGCAGCTTGATGGGACAGGGGGACTACGAGCAGTACTTC. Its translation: CASSLMGQGDYEQYF.

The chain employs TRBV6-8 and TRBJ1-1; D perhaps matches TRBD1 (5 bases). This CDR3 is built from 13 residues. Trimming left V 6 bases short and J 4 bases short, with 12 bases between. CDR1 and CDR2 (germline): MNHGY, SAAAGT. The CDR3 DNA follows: TGTGCCAGCAGACTGCGGGGGGGCACTGAAGCTTTCTTT. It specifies CASRLRGGTEAFF.

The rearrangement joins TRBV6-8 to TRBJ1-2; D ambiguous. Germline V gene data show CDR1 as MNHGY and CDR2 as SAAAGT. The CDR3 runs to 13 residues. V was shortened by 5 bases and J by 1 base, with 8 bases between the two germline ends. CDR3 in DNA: TGTGCCAGCAGTCCCCGGGTTAACTATGGCTACACCTTC. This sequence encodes CASSPRVNYGYTF.

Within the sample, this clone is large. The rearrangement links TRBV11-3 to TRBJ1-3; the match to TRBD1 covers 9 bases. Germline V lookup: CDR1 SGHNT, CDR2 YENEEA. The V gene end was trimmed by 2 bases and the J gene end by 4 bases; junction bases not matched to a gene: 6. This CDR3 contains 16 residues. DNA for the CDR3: TGTGCCAGCAGCTTAACCGGGACAGGGAAGGGAAACACCATATATTTT. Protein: CASSLTGTGKGNTIYF.

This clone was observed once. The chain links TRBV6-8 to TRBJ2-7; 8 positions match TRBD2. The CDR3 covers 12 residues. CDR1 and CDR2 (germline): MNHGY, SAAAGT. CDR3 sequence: CETRGESYEQYF. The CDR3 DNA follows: TGTGAAACGCGGGGGGAGTCCTACGAGCAGTACTTC.

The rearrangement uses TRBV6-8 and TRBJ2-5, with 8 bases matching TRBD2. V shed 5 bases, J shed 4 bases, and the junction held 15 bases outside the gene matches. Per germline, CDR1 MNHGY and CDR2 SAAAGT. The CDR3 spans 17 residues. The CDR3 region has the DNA TGTGCCAGCAGTCAATCTCTTTCGGGCGGGGGGAGAGAGACCCAGTACTTC. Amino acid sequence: CASSQSLSGGGRETQYF.

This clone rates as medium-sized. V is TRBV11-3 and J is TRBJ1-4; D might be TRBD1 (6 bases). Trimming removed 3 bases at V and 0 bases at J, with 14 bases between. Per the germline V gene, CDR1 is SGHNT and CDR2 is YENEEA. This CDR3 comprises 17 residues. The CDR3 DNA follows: TGTGCCAGCAGCTTCAGGGGCCGGGACGCAACTAATGAAAAACTGTTTTTT. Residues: CASSFRGRDATNEKLFF.

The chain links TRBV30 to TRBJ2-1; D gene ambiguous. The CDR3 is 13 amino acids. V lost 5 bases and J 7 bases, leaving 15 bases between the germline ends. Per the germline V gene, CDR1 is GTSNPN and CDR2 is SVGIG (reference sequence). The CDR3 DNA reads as TGTGCCTGGTCCAGGTGGGTTAGGAATGAGCAGTTCTTC. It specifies CAWSRWVRNEQFF. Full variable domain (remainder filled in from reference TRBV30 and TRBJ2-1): SQTIHQWPATLVQPVGSPLSLECTVEGTSNPNLYWYRQAAGRGLQLLFYSVGIGQISSEVPQNLSASRPQDRQFILSSKKLLLSDSGFYLCAWSRWVRNEQFFGPGTRLTVL.

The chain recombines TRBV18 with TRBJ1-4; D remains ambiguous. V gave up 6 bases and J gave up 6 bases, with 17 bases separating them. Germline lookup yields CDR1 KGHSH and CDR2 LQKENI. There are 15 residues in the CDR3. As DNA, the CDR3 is TGTGCCAGCTCTTCTCGAGCGATGGCGGATGAAAAACTGTTTTTT. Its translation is CASSSRAMADEKLFF.

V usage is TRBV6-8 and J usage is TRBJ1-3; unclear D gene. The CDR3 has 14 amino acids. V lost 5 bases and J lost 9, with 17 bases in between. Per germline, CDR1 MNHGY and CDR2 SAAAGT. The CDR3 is CASSDWVSGSTIYF. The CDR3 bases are TGTGCCAGCAGTGACTGGGTCTCGGGGAGCACCATATATTTT.

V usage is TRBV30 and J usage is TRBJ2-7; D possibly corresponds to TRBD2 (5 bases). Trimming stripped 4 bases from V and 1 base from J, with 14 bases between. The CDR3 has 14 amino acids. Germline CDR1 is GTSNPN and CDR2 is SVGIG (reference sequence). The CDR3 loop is CAWKRESGSYEQYF. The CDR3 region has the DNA TGTGCCTGGAAGAGGGAATCGGGATCCTACGAGCAGTACTTC.

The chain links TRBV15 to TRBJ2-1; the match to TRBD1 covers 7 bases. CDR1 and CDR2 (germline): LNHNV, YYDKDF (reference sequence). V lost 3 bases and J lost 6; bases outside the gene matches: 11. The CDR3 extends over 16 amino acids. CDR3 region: CATSSRGGPGGNEQFF. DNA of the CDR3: TGTGCCACCAGCAGCCGCGGTGGGCCAGGGGGCAATGAGCAGTTCTTC.

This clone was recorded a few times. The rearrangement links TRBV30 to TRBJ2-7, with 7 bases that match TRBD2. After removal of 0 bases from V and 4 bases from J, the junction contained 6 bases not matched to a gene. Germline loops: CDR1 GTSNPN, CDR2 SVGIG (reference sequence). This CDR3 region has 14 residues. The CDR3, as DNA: TGTGCCTGGAGTGTAAGCGGGGTGTGGTACGAGCAGTACTTC. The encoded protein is CAWSVSGVWYEQYF.

This CDR3 reads CASSPLRAGGELFF. CDR3 DNA sequence: TGTGCCAGTAGCCCCCTGAGGGCTGGCGGGGAGCTGTTTTTT. This chain joins TRBV19 and TRBJ2-2, with D possibly matching TRBD2 (5 bases). The CDR3 has 14 amino acids. V lost 6 bases and J 7 bases, leaving 15 bases between the germline ends. Germline V gives CDR1 LNHDA, CDR2 SQIVND (reference sequence). Filled out from reference TRBV19 and TRBJ2-2, the complete variable domain reads DGGITQSPKYLFRKEGQNVTLSCEQNLNHDAMYWYRQDPGQGLRLIYYSQIVNDFQKGDIAEGYSVSREKKESFPLTVTSAQKNPTAFYLCASSPLRAGGELFFGEGSRLTVL.

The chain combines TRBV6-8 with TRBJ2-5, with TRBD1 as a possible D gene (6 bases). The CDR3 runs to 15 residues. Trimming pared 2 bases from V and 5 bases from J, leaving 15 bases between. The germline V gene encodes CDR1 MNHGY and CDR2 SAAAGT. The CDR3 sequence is CASSYGATGWETQYF. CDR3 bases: TGTGCCAGCAGTTACGGGGCGACAGGCTGGGAGACCCAGTACTTC.

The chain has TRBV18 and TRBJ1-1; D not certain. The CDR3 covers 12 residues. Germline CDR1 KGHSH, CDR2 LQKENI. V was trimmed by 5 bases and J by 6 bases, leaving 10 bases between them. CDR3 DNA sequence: TGTGCCAGCTCAGATCGCTTCGCTGAAGCTTTCTTT. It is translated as CASSDRFAEAFF.

The CDR3 nucleotides read TGTGCCAGTAGTATGAGCAGGTATCAAGAGACCCAGTACTTC. This translates into CASSMSRYQETQYF. J is TRBJ2-5 and V is TRBV19; D not resolved. Trimming shortened V by 3 bases and J by 2 bases, and 10 bases separated the two germline ends. In germline, CDR1 is LNHDA, CDR2 SQIVND (reference sequence). CDR3 size: 14 residues.

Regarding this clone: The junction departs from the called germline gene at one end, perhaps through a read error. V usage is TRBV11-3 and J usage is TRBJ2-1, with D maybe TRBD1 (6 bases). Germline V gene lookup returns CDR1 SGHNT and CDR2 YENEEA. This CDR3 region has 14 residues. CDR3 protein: CASSLQGSYNEQFF. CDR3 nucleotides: TGTGCTAGCAGCTTACAGGGTTCCTACAATGAGCAGTTCTTC.

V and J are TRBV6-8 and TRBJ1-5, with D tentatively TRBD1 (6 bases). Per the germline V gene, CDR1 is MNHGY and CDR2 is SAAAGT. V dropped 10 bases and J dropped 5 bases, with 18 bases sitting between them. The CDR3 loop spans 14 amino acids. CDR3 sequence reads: CAISQGYADQPQHF. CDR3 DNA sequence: TGTGCCATCAGCCAGGGGTATGCGGATCAGCCCCAGCATTTT.

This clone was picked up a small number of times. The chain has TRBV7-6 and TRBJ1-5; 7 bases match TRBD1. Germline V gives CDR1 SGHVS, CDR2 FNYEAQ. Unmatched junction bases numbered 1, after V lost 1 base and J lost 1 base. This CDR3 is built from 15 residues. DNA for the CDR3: TGTGCCAGCAGCTTAGAACAGGGGAGCAATCAGCCCCAGCATTTT. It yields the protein CASSLEQGSNQPQHF.

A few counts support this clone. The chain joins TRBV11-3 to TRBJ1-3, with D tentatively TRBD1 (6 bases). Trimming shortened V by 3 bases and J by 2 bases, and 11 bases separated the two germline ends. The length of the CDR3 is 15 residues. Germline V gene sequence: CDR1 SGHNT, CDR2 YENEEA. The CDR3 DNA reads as TGTGCCAGCAGCTTGAGGGGGTCCCCTGGAAACACCATATATTTT. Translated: CASSLRGSPGNTIYF.

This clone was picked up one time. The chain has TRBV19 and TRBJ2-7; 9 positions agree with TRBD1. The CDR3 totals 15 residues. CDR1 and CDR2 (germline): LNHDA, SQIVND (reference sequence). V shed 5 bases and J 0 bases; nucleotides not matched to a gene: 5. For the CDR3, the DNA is TGTGCCAGTAGTTTTAACAGGGGGCCCTCCTACGAGCAGTACTTC. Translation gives CASSFNRGPSYEQYF.

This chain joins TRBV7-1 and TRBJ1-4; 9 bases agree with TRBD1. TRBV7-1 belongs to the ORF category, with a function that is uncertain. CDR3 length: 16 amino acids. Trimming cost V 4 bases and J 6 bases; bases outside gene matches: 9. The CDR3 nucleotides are TGTGCCAGCAGCTTGACCGTAGGGGACAGGGATGAAAAACTGTTTTTT. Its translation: CASSLTVGDRDEKLFF.

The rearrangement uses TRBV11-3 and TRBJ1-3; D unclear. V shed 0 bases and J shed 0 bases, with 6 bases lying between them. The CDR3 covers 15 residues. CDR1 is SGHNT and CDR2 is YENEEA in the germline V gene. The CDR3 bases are TGTGCCAGCAGCTTAGATCCGAGCTCTGGAAACACCATATATTTT. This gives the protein CASSLDPSSGNTIYF.

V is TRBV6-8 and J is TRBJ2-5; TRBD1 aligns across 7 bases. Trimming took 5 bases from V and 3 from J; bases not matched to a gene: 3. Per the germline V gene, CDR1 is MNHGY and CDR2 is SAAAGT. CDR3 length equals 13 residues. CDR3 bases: TGTGCCAGCAGTATCGGGACAGAAGAGACCCAGTACTTC. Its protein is CASSIGTEETQYF.